The next 15 T cell receptor beta chains were all read from a single sample in a study of CD8 T cells in Susac syndrome. The authors reverse transcribed 0.5 to 1 ug RNA with random hexamers. TCRdb recomputed calls from the immunoSEQ multiplex PCR reads with MiXCR, one row per CDR3 protein. The table lists fewer than 200,000 distinct CDR3 sequences, about 95% of them singletons, with about 0.1% in the top ten. Sequences were obtained from CD4+ T cells from PBMCs. The origin of the receptors is a human donor in good health.

This clonotype is a singleton in its sample. This chain connects TRBV7-2 to TRBJ2-3, with a weak D call TRBD2 (6 bases). The CDR3 extends over 12 amino acids. The germline V gene encodes CDR1 SGHTA and CDR2 FQGNSA. The germline V and J ends were trimmed by 1 base and 9 bases, with 8 bases remaining between them. The CDR3 nucleotides read TGTGCCAGCAGCTTAGAGGCGGGGACGCAGTATTTT. Amino acids: CASSLEAGTQYF.

This sequence joins TRBV20-1 and TRBJ2-7; D perhaps matches TRBD1 (5 bases). Trimming pared 6 bases from V and 4 bases from J, leaving 16 bases between. This CDR3 spans 13 amino acids. CDR1 is DFQATT, CDR2 SNEGSKA, per germline (reference sequence). The CDR3 loop reads CSAPDQGIYEQYF. Written as DNA, the CDR3 is TGCAGTGCCCCCGATCAGGGAATTTACGAGCAGTACTTC.

V is TRBV20-1 and J is TRBJ2-6; D not resolved. With 3 bases removed from V and 10 bases from J, the gap between germline ends came to 16 bases. The CDR3 is 14 amino acids. Germline-derived CDR1 and CDR2 are DFQATT and SNEGSKA (reference sequence). The CDR3 region is CSASEEVLGNVLTF. In nucleotides, the CDR3 is TGCAGTGCTAGCGAGGAAGTGTTGGGGAACGTCCTGACTTTC.

CDR3 in DNA: TGCGCCAGCAGCTTACGACTAGCGGGGCGATACGAGCAGTACTTC. Translation gives CASSLRLAGRYEQYF. V and J are TRBV5-1 and TRBJ2-7; 11 nucleotides agree with TRBD2. V lost 2 bases to trimming and J lost 4 bases; unmatched junction nucleotides: 5. CDR1 SGHRS and CDR2 YFSETQ come from the germline V gene. This CDR3 contains 15 residues.

The chain links TRBV12-3 or TRBV12-4 to TRBJ1-1, with no clear D. V was shortened by 7 bases and J by 7 bases, with 16 bases between the two germline ends. The CDR3 covers 13 residues. The CDR3 sequence: CASTDGVTVEAFF. DNA for the CDR3: TGTGCCAGCACCGACGGTGTCACGGTTGAAGCTTTCTTT.

The chain employs TRBV4-2 and TRBJ2-7, with 9 bases identical to TRBD1. The V gene end was trimmed by 3 bases and the J gene end by 2 bases; junction bases not matched to a gene: 2. The CDR3 contains 14 residues. Germline CDR1 reads LGHNA; CDR2 reads YNFKEQ. The CDR3 here is CASSHGQGTYEQYF. The CDR3 nucleotides are TGTGCCAGCAGCCACGGACAGGGGACCTACGAGCAGTACTTC.

The V and J genes are TRBV6-5 and TRBJ2-1; 13 nucleotides line up with TRBD2. Losses at the gene ends were 4 bases for V and 9 bases for J; bases not matched to a gene: 9. CDR3 size: 16 residues. The V gene's germline CDR1 is MNHEY and CDR2 SVGAGI. CDR3 sequence: CASSSRTSGSLSEQFF. The CDR3 DNA reads TGTGCCAGCAGTTCTCGGACTAGCGGGAGCTTGAGTGAGCAGTTCTTC.

This clonotype was picked up one time. The chain carries TRBV27 and TRBJ2-1, with 9 bases fitting TRBD2. Germline V gives CDR1 MNHEY, CDR2 SMNVEV (reference sequence). Trimming removed 3 bases from V and 7 bases from J; junction bases left unmatched: 7. The CDR3 extends over 15 amino acids. The CDR3 nucleotides read TGTGCCAGCAGTTTTGGACTAGCGCAAGGGAATGAGCAGTTCTTC. Translating it yields CASSFGLAQGNEQFF.

V gene TRBV5-4 combines with J gene TRBJ2-4; no definite D call. Per the germline V gene, CDR1 is SGHNT and CDR2 is YYREEE (reference sequence). The V end lost 9 bases, the J end lost 1 base, and 14 bases lay between the germline ends. The CDR3 is made up of 14 amino acids. CDR3 bases: TGTGCCACCGGGTCTAGTTTGGCCAAAAACATTCAGTACTTC. This translates into CATGSSLAKNIQYF.

The V gene is TRBV29-1, the J gene TRBJ2-1; D perhaps matches TRBD1 (6 bases). Trimming stripped 5 bases from V and 6 bases from J, with 17 bases between. Germline CDR1 is SQVTM and CDR2 is ANQGSEA. The CDR3 has 14 residues. The CDR3 region is CSVRNRVLSNEQFF. DNA for the CDR3: TGCAGCGTTCGGAACAGGGTTTTGTCCAATGAGCAGTTCTTC.

The J gene is TRBJ1-2, the V gene TRBV20-1, with D perhaps matching TRBD1 (6 bases). The length of the CDR3 is 11 residues. V shed 6 bases and J shed 6 bases, with 11 bases lying between them. The germline V gene has CDR1 DFQATT and CDR2 SNEGSKA (reference sequence). CDR3: CSARGRHGYTF. CDR3 sequence (DNA): TGCAGTGCCCGGGGGCGACATGGCTACACCTTC.

This chain connects TRBV4-2 to TRBJ2-1; 9 positions agree with TRBD2. The V gene's germline CDR1 is LGHNA and CDR2 YNFKEQ. The CDR3 loop spans 14 amino acids. V shed 1 base and J 12 bases; nucleotides not matched to a gene: 7. CDR3 protein: CASSQVIAGDSQFF. CDR3 nucleotides: TGTGCCAGCAGCCAAGTGATAGCGGGAGATTCGCAGTTCTTC.

The gene calls are TRBV12-3 or TRBV12-4 and TRBJ1-5; 8 positions agree with TRBD1. This CDR3 contains 14 residues. With 4 bases clipped from V and 4 bases from J, the junction kept 3 bases outside the gene matches. The CDR3 coding sequence is TGTGCCAGCAGTTCAGGGACAGGAAATCAGCCCCAGCATTTT. Its translation: CASSSGTGNQPQHF.

This rearrangement joins TRBV28 to TRBJ2-3, with 9 nucleotides matching TRBD2. Germline loops: CDR1 MDHEN, CDR2 SYDVKM. V gave up 3 bases and J gave up 0 bases; unmatched junction bases: 7. This CDR3 comprises 17 residues. The CDR3 nucleotides read TGTGCCAGCAGTTTTGCGGGAGGGGGATCTAGCACAGATACGCAGTATTTT. This sequence encodes CASSFAGGGSSTDTQYF.

The count of this clonotype is one. V is TRBV7-9 and J is TRBJ2-4; TRBD1 agrees at 9 bases. The germline gives CDR1 SEHNR, CDR2 FQNEAQ (reference sequence). V shed 3 bases and J 8 bases; nucleotides not matched to a gene: 14. This CDR3 spans 17 amino acids. CDR3 residues: CASSFARFRDRVDIQYF. CDR3 nucleotide sequence: TGTGCCAGCAGCTTTGCCCGCTTTAGGGACAGGGTCGACATTCAGTACTTC. The full variable domain, completed using reference TRBV7-9 and TRBJ2-4, is DTGVSQNPRHKITKRGQNVTFRCDPISEHNRLYWYRQTLGQGPEFLTYFQNEAQLEKSRLLSDRFSAERPKGSFSTLEIQRTEQGDSAMYLCASSFARFRDRVDIQYFGAGTRLSVL.